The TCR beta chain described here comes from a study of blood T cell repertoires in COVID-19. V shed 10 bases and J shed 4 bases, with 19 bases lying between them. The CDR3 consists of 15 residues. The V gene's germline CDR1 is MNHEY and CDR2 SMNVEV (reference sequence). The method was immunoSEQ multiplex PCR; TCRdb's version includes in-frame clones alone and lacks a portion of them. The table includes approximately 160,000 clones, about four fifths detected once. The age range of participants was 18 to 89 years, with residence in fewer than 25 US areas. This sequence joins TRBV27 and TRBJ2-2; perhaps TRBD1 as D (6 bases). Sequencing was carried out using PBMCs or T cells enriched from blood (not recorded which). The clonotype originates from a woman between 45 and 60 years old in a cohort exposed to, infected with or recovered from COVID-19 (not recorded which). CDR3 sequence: CANSLRARGTGELFF. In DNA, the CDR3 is TGTGCCAACTCCCTCCGAGCCAGGGGCACCGGGGAGCTGTTTTTT.